This T cell receptor beta chain was recorded in a study of Graves' ophthalmopathy and Graves' hyperthyroidism. Amplifying from RNA transcripts, the study obtained TCR beta CDR3 regions. After a first-round RT-PCR with HTBI primers, a second-round multiplex PCR was run. Using its own MiXCR run on the multiplex PCR reads, TCRdb lists one record per CDR3 protein. The data contain about 1.1 million distinct CDR3 sequences, 35% to 40% of them singletons. Exclusion covered patients with other autoimmune diseases or uncontrolled infections (as well as pregnancy or lactation). Diagnosis was based on clinical symptoms, serum thyroxine, TRAb, thyroid ultrasound and orbital computed tomography. V lost 5 bases and J lost 1, with 15 bases in between. This CDR3 has 17 residues. The V gene's germline CDR1 is SEHNR and CDR2 FQNEAQ (reference sequence).

The TCR was taken from an adult man with Graves' hyperthyroidism. The J gene is TRBJ2-6, the V gene TRBV7-9; the D gene is possibly TRBD1 (6 bases). The sequenced sample consisted of peripheral blood or thyroid tissue (not recorded which). The CDR3 loop is CASSQEPGVSGANVLTF. The CDR3 DNA follows: TGTGCCAGCAGCCAAGAGCCAGGGGTTTCTGGGGCCAACGTCCTGACTTTC.